This T cell receptor beta chain was found in a study of T cells in Graves' hyperthyroidism and ophthalmopathy. TCR beta CDR3 region amplification was performed from RNA transcripts. The HTBI primer set was used in a first-round RT-PCR of the TCR CDR3. A single record per CDR3 protein comes from TCRdb applying MiXCR to the multiplex PCR reads. The data show hundreds of thousands of distinct CDR3 sequences, roughly a third seen once. V was pared by 3 bases and J by 8 bases, with 17 bases between. The CDR3 consists of 15 residues. Germline V gene lookup returns CDR1 LNHNV and CDR2 YYDKDF (reference sequence).

Sequencing was done on a sample of blood. The chain couples TRBV15 to TRBJ1-5; D is unclear. The TCR comes from a woman aged 40-49 years with Graves' hyperthyroidism. CDR3 sequence: CATSRAAGLIEPQHF. The CDR3 DNA sequence: TGTGCCACCAGCAGGGCAGCGGGGTTAATTGAGCCCCAGCATTTT.